Given below is one T cell receptor beta chain in context. This entry is derived from a study of cytomegalovirus exposure and HLA in healthy donors. Looking at the study overall: HLA-typed donors contributed about 85 million unique TCRs, which were held in an early data release.

Losses at the gene ends were 0 bases for V and 7 bases for J; bases not matched to a gene: 7. CDR3 length: 14 amino acids. Germline loops: CDR1 GTSNPN, CDR2 SVGIG (reference sequence). PCR primers comprised 60 Vbeta and 13 Jbeta primers. Sequencing was performed with immunoSEQ multiplex PCR; in TCRdb, only in-frame clones are kept and a portion is missing. Recorded for this sample: roughly 62,000 clones. The chain couples TRBV30 to TRBJ2-3; 7 bases are a match to TRBD2. The sequence was collected from a male donor in good health and CMV-seronegative. Material: PBMCs. The CDR3 region is CAWSVPWGGNTQYF. CDR3 in DNA: TGTGCCTGGAGTGTCCCATGGGGGGGGAATACGCAGTATTTT.